This T cell receptor (beta chain) was sequenced in a study of response to subunit inactivated influenza vaccine. This clonotype was seen a handful of times. Its antigen is unknown. Germline CDR1 reads DFQATT; CDR2 reads SNEGSKA (reference sequence). Trimming took 6 bases from V and 2 from J; bases not matched to a gene: 7. CDR3 length: 14 residues. Study outcomes and limitations: Each seasonal influenza vaccination recruits few new T cells, the authors suggested.

From the RT-PCR reads, TCRdb called clonotypes with MiXCR, one entry per CDR3 protein. The sample lists around 850,000 distinct CDR3 sequences; under 20% were seen once. This TCR was recovered from a man between 45 and 60 years old who received an inactivated influenza vaccine. This chain connects TRBV20-1 to TRBJ2-3, with 8 bases fitting TRBD2. Specimen: PBMCs from blood, collected about 5 days after vaccination. CDR3 amino acids: CSAKLAGLTDTQYF. DNA for the CDR3: TGCAGTGCAAAATTAGCGGGACTCACAGATACGCAGTATTTT.